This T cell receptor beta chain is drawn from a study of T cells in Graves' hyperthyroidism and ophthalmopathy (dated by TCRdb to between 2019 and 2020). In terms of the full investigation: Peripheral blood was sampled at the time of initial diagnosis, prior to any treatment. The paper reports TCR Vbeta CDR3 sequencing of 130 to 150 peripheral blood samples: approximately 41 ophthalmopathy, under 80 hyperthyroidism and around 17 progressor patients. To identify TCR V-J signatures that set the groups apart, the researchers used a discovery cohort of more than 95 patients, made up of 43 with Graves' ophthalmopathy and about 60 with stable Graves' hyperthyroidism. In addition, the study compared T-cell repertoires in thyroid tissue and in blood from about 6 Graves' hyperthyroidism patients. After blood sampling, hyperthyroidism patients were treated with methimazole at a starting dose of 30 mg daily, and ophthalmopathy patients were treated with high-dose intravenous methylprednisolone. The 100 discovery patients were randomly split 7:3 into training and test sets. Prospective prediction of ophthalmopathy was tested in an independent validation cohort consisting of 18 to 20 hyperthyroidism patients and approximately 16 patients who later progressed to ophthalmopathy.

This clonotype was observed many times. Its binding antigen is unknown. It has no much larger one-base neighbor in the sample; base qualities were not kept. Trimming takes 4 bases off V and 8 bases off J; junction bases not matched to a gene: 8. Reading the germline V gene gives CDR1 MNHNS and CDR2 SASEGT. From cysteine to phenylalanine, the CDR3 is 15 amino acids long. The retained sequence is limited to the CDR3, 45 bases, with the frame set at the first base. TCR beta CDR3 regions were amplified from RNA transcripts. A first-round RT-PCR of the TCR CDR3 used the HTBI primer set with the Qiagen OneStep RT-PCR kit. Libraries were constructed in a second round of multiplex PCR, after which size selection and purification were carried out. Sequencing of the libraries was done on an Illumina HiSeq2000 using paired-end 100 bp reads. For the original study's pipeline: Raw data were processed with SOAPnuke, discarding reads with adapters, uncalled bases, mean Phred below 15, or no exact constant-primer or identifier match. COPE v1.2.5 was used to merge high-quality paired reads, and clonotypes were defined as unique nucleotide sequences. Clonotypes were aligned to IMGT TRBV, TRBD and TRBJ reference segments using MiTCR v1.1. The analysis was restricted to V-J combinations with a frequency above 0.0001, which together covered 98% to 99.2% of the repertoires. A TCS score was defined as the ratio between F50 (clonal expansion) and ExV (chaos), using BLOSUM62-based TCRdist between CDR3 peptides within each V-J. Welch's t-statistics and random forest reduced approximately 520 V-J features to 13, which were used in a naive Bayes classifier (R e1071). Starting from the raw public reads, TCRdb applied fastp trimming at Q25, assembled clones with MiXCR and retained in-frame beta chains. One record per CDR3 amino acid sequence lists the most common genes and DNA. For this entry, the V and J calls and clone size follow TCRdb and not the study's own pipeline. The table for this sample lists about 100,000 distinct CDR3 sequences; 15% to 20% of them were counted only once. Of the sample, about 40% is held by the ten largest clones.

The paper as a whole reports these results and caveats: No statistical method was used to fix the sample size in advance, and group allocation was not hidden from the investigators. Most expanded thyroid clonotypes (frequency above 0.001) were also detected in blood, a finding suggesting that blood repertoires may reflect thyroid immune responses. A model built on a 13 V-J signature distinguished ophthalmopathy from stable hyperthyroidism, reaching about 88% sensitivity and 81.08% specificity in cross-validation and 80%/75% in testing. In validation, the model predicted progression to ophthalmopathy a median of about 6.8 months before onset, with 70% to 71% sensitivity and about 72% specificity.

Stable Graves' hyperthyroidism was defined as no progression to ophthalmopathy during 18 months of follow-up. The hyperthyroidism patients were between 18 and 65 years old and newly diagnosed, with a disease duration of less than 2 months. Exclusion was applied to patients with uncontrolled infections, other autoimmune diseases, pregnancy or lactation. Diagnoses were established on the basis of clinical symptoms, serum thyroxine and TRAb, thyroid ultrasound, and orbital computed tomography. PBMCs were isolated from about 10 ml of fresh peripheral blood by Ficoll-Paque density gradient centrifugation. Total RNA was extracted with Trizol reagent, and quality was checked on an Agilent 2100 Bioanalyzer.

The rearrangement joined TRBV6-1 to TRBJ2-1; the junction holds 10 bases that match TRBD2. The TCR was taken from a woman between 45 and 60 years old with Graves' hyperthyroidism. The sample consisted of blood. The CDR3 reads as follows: CASSAGLAGVDEQFF. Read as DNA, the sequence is TGTGCCAGCAGTGCGGGCCTAGCGGGAGTCGATGAGCAGTTCTTC.